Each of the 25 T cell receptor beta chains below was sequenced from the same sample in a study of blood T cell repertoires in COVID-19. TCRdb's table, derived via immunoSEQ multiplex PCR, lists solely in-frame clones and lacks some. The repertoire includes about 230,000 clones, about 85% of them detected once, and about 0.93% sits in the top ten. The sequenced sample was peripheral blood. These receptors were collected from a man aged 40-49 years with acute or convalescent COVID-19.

The CDR3 DNA follows: TGTGCCAGCAGCTTAGCTAACTACGAGCAGTACTTC. This translates into CASSLANYEQYF. V usage is TRBV7-9 and J usage is TRBJ2-7; D not resolved. Germline V CDR1 and CDR2: SEHNR, FQNEAQ (reference sequence). There are 12 residues in the CDR3. V lost 0 bases and J 3 bases, leaving 3 bases between the germline ends.

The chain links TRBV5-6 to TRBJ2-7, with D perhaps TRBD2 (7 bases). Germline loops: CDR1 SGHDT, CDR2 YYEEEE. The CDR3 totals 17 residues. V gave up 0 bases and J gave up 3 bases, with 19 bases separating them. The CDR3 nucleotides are TGTGCCAGCAGCTTGGCCCTTCAGGGGATAGCGGGCTACGAGCAGTACTTC. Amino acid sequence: CASSLALQGIAGYEQYF.

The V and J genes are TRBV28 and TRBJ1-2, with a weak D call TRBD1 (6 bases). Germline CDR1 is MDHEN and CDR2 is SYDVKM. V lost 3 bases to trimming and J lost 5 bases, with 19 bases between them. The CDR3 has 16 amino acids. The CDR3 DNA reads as TGTGCCAGCAGTTTCCTCCGCCTGACAGGAAGATATGGCTACACCTTC. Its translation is CASSFLRLTGRYGYTF.

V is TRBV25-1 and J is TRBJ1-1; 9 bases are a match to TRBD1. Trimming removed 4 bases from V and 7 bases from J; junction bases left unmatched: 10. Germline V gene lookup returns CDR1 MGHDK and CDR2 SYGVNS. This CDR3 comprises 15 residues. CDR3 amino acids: CASSGHRGRLDEAFF. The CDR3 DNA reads TGTGCCAGCAGTGGGCACAGGGGGCGCTTGGATGAAGCTTTCTTT.

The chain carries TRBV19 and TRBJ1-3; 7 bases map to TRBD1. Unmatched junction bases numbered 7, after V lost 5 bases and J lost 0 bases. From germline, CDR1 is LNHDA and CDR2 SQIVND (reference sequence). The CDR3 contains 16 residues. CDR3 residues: CASSSGTVLSGNTIYF. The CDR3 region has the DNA TGTGCCAGTAGTTCAGGGACAGTCCTCTCTGGAAACACCATATATTTT.

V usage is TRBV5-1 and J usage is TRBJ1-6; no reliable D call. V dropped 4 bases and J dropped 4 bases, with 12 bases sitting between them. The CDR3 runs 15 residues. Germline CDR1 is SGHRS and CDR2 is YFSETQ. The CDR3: CASSLWEIYNSPLHF. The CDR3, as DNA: TGCGCCAGCAGCCTCTGGGAGATATATAATTCACCCCTCCACTTT.

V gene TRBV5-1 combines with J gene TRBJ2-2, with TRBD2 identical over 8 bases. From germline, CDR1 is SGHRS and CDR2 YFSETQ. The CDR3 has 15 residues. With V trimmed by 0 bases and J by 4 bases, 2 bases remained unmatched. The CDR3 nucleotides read TGCGCCAGCAGCTTGGAGGGGACTAGCACCGGGGAGCTGTTTTTT. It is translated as CASSLEGTSTGELFF.

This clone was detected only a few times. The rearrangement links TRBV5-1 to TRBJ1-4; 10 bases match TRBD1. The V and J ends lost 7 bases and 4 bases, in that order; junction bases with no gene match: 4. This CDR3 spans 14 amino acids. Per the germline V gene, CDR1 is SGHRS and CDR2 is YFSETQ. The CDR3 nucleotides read TGCGCCAGCGGGACAGGGGAGAATAATGAAAAACTGTTTTTT. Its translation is CASGTGENNEKLFF.

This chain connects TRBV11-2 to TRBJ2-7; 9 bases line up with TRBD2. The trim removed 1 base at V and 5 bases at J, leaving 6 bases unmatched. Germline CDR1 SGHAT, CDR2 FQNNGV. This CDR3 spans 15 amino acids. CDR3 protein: CASSLGRGGGDEQYF. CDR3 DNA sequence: TGTGCCAGCAGCTTAGGTCGCGGGGGGGGAGACGAGCAGTACTTC. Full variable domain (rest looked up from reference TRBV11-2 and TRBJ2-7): EAGVAQSPRYKIIEKRQSVAFWCNPISGHATLYWYQQILGQGPKLLIQFQNNGVVDDSQLPKDRFSAERLKGVDSTLKIQPAKLEDSAVYLCASSLGRGGGDEQYFGPGTRLTVT.

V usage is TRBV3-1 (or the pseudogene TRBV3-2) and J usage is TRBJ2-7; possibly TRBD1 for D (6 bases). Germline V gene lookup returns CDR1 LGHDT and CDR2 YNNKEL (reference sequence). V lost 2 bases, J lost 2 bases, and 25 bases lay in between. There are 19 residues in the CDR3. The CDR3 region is CASSQTFFSAPGVPYEQYF. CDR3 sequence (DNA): TGTGCCAGCAGCCAAACCTTTTTCTCGGCCCCAGGGGTTCCCTACGAGCAGTACTTC.

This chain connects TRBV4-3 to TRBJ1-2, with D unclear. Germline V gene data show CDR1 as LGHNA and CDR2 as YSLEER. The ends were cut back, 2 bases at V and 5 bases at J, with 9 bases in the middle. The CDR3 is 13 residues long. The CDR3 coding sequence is TGCGCCAGCAGCCAACTGGTCGGGTATGGCTACACCTTC. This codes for CASSQLVGYGYTF.

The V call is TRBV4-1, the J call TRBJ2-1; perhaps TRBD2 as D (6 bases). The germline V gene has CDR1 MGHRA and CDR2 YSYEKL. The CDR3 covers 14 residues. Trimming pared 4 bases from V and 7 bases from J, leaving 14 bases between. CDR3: CASSRARSGNEQFF. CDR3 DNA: TGCGCCAGCAGCCGAGCAAGAAGCGGGAATGAGCAGTTCTTC.

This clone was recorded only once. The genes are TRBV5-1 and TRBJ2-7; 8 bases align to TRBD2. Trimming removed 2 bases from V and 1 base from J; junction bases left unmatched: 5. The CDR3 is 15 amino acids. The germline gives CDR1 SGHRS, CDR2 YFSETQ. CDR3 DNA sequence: TGCGCCAGCAGCTTAGGACTAGCTGAATCCTACGAGCAGTACTTC. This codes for CASSLGLAESYEQYF.

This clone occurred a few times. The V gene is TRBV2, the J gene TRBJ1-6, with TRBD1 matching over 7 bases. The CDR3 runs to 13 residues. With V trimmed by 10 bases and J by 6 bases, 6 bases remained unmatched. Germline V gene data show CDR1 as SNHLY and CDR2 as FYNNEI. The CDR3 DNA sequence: TGTGCCACCCGGGACAGTCTTAATTCACCCCTCCACTTT. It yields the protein CATRDSLNSPLHF.

The CDR3 coding sequence is TGTGCCAGCACCCAATTCAGGGGCGGGTTAGGGGGCTACACCTTC. Translated: CASTQFRGGLGGYTF. The chain links TRBV6-5 to TRBJ1-2, with D perhaps matching TRBD1 (6 bases). This CDR3 has 15 residues. V was pared by 7 bases and J by 8 bases, with 23 bases between. Germline V gene lookup returns CDR1 MNHEY and CDR2 SVGAGI.

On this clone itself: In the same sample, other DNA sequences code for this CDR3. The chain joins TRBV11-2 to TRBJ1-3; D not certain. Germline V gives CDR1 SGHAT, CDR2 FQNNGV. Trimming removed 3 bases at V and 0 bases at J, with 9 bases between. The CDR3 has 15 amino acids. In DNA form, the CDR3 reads TGTGCCAGCAGCTTTACAGCCTCCTCTGGAAACACCATATATTTT. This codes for CASSFTASSGNTIYF.

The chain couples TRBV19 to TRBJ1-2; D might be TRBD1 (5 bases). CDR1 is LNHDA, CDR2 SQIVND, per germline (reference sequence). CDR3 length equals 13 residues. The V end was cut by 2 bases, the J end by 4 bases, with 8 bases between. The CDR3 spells CASSIKGAYGYTF. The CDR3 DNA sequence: TGTGCCAGTAGTATAAAAGGGGCCTATGGCTACACCTTC.

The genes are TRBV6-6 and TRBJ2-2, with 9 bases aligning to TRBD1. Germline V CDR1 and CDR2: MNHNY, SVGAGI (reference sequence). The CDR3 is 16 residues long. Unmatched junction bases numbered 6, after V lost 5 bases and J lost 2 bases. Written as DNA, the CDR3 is TGTGCCAGCAGTACGCCGGGACAGGGAAACACCGGGGAGCTGTTTTTT. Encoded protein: CASSTPGQGNTGELFF.

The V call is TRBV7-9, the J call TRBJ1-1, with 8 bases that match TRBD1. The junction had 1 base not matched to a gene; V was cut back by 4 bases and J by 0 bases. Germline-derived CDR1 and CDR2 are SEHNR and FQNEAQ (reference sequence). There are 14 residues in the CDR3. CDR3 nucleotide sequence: TGTGCCAGCAGCTGGACAGGGCTGAACACTGAAGCTTTCTTT. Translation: CASSWTGLNTEAFF.

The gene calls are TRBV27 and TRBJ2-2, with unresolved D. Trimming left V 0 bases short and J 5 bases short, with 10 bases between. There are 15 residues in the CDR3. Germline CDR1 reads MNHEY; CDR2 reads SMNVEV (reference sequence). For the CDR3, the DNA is TGTGCCAGCAGTTTATCGGGTACGGAGACCGGGGAGCTGTTTTTT. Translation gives CASSLSGTETGELFF.

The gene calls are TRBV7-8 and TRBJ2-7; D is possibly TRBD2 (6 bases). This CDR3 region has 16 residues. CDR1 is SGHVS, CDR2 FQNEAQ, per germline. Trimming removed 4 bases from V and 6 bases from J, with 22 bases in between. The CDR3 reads CASSSSQRTKNSEQYF. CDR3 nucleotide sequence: TGTGCCAGCAGCTCCAGTCAGCGGACTAAGAATAGCGAGCAGTACTTC. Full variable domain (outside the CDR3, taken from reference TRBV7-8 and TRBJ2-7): GAGVSQSPRYKVAKRGQDVALRCDPISGHVSLFWYQQALGQGPEFLTYFQNEAQLDKSGLPSDRFFAERPEGSVSTLKIQRTQQEDSAVYLCASSSSQRTKNSEQYFGPGTRLTVT.

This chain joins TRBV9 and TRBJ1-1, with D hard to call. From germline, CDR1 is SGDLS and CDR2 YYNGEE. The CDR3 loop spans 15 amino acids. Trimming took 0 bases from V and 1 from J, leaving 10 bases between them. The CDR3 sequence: CASSVVGRGNTEAFF. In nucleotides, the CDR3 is TGTGCCAGCAGCGTAGTTGGTCGCGGGAACACTGAAGCTTTCTTT.

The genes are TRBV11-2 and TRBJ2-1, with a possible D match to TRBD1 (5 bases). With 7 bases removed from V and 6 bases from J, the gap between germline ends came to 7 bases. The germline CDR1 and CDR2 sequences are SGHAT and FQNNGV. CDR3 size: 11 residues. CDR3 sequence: CASIRGNEQFF. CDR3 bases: TGTGCCAGCATTAGGGGCAATGAGCAGTTCTTC. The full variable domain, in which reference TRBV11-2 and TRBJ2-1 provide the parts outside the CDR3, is EAGVAQSPRYKIIEKRQSVAFWCNPISGHATLYWYQQILGQGPKLLIQFQNNGVVDDSQLPKDRFSAERLKGVDSTLKIQPAKLEDSAVYLCASIRGNEQFFGPGTRLTVL.

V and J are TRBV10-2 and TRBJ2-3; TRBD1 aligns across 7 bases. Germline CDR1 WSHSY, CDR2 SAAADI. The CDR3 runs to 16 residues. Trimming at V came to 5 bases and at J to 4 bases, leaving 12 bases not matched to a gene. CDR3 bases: TGCGCCAGCAGTTTAGGGGGCTTCGGGATAGCAGATACGCAGTATTTT. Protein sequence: CASSLGGFGIADTQYF.

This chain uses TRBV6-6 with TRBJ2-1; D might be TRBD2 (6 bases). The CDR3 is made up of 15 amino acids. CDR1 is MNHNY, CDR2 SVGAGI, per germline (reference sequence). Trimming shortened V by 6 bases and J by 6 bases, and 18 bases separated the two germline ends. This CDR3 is CASSLLAGIGNEQFF. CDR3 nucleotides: TGTGCCAGCAGCTTACTAGCTGGTATAGGCAATGAGCAGTTCTTC.